The T cell receptor beta chain described here comes from a study of shared clonotypes between healthy human individuals. As concerns this clone: The target antigen is unknown.

The length of the CDR3 is 16 residues. Trimming removed 4 bases at V and 3 bases at J, with 19 bases between. Germline V lookup: CDR1 WNHNN, CDR2 SYGVQD (reference sequence). Study-wide findings and caveats: Rarefaction analysis demonstrated incomplete sorted-subset sequencing notwithstanding large depth.

TCRdb's copy holds only in-frame clones and misses some; the assay was immunoSEQ multiplex PCR. The sample carries over a million clones, about four fifths recorded once. This TCR was sampled from a man between 18 and 29 years old in good health. Some clones in this sample may be carry-over from other donors' samples. The sample comprised memory CD4+ T cells from PBMCs. The subset is: CD45RA-negative fraction. The chain has TRBV10-1 and TRBJ2-7; D possibly corresponds to TRBD1 (6 bases). CDR3 amino acids: CASSGSVGARLYEQYF. DNA for the CDR3: TGCGCCAGCAGTGGGTCAGTGGGGGCCCGGCTCTACGAGCAGTACTTC.